This paragraph reports one T cell receptor (beta chain). Its antigen target is currently unknown. No much larger clone is present one base from it, and per-base qualities are unavailable. Data came from an Illumina HiSeq 2500. Quantitative 5'-RACE with molecular barcodes was used to prepare TCR beta libraries. Per the authors' processing: Disease-linked TCR variants were identified with a new computational method built on a probabilistic model of VDJ rearrangement. The public reads were quality trimmed at Q25 with fastp and then assembled into clones with MiXCR by TCRdb, keeping productive beta chains. Rows with one shared CDR3 protein collapse into an entry with the most common genes and DNA. It is TCRdb's table, rather than the study itself, that gives the V and J calls and clone size. Recorded for this sample are about 360,000 distinct CDR3 sequences; 20% to 25% of them occurred a single time. The ten largest clones capture around 12% of the sample.

The record originates from a study of CD8 T cells in ankylosing spondylitis (dated by TCRdb to about 2017). About the full investigation: To find TCR variants linked to disease, the study profiled T cell receptor beta repertoires in ankylosing spondylitis patients and healthy donors. The full study cohort was made up of about 25 ankylosing spondylitis patients and 108 healthy donors. Peripheral blood samples were taken, and synovial fluid was additionally collected from ankylosing spondylitis patients. The investigation overall reported the following: In peripheral blood, the disease-linked clones were found at relatively low frequencies and had a CD8+ phenotype. Some TCR beta motif variants had previously been reported in synovial fluid and blood of reactive arthritis patients, which suggested common disease-initiation mechanisms. A TCR beta motif of several highly homologous amino acid variants appeared characteristic of blood from ankylosing spondylitis patients. Significant enrichment of the disease-linked clones was reported in matched synovial fluid samples from ankylosing spondylitis patients.

CDR1 and CDR2, per the germline V gene, are MGHRA and YSYEKL. From its cysteine to its phenylalanine, the CDR3 spans 16 amino acids. Only the CDR3 DNA stays, 48 bases, in frame from base 1. Ends trimmed: V by 7 bases, J by 2 bases; bases unmatched to a gene: 13. The rearranged chain carries TRBV4-1 and TRBJ2-7; 8 nucleotides in the junction match TRBD2. The clonotype comes from a male donor with ankylosing spondylitis or in good health (not recorded which). The specimen was blood, either unsorted or a sorted T cell fraction (not recorded which). The nucleotides read TGCGCCAGCACCCGTGGAGCGGGGGACCCCGCCTACGAGCAGTACTTC. This gives the protein CASTRGAGDPAYEQYF.